The entry below describes one TCR beta chain. The antigen is unknown. Unique molecular identifiers were built into the TCR beta cDNA libraries. Around 500,000 cDNA molecules came from about 1 to 10 million T cells. TCRdb re-called the PCR reads with MiXCR, one entry per CDR3 protein. The sample has 700,000 to 800,000 distinct CDR3 sequences, roughly 29% seen once; the top ten hold approximately 0.55%. The record originates from a study of post-analysis software for immune sequencing data. Broader study findings: Controls showed lower frequencies than patients for roughly five TRBV segments, and TRBV5-6, TRBV5-1 and TRBV20-1 were among these. Multiple sclerosis patients showed significantly lower normalized Chao1 diversity than controls did. F measure grouped same-batch samples tightly together.

Germline CDR1 MNHEY, CDR2 SVGAGI. The CDR3 consists of 15 residues. V lost 5 bases and J lost 2; bases outside the gene matches: 6. Source material: blood. V gene TRBV6-5 combines with J gene TRBJ1-3; 7 bases line up with TRBD1. The TCR originated in a girl aged 10-17 years with multiple sclerosis. CDR3 residues: CASSRGQAPGNTIYF. As DNA, the CDR3 is TGTGCCAGCAGTCGAGGACAGGCCCCTGGAAACACCATATATTTT.